Detailed here is one T cell receptor (beta chain). Its antigen is undetermined. Repertoires were generated with immunoSEQ multiplex PCR, while TCRdb's copy carries only in-frame clones and drops some. The table has under 95,000 clones, roughly 80% seen once. The CDR3 has 13 amino acids. V lost 4 bases to trimming and J lost 4 bases, with 13 bases between them. Germline assignment: CDR1 SQVTM and CDR2 ANQGSEA. The sample belongs to a study of radiotherapy plus CTLA-4 blockade in lung cancer. The study, taken as a whole, reports: Once radiotherapy plus ipilimumab had been given, TCR clones derived from tumor expanded in blood.

This sequence was found in a human donor with non-small cell lung cancer who had stable disease on radiotherapy plus ipilimumab. The starting material was peripheral blood, obtained from a patient treated with radiotherapy plus ipilimumab. The chain carries TRBV29-1 and TRBJ1-1; D perhaps matches TRBD1 (5 bases). CDR3 protein: CSVGSQGSTEAFF. The CDR3 bases are TGCAGCGTTGGTTCCCAGGGAAGCACTGAAGCTTTCTTT.